The T cell receptor (beta chain) under discussion was sequenced for a study of beta chain features in type 1 diabetes. The CDR3 is made up of 15 amino acids. Trimming took 4 bases from V and 6 from J; bases not matched to a gene: 4. Germline CDR1 reads SGHRS; CDR2 reads YFSETQ. The study, taken as a whole, reports: Shorter TCRB CDR3s, moderately but significantly so, were found in Type 1 diabetes patients in all four CD4+ subsets.

As to this clone: Antigen unknown.

TCRB transcripts that were expressed got sequenced, as all of the isolated RNA had been reverse transcribed. Using immunoSEQ multiplex PCR, the repertoire was profiled, and TCRdb retains in-frame clones only, with some absent. The table has 300,000 or so clones, around 9% seen once. Sequencing used central memory CD4+ T cells from blood. This TCR was recovered from a man younger than 40 with type 1 diabetes. This chain connects TRBV5-1 to TRBJ1-6; 10 positions agree with TRBD1. CDR3 sequence reads: CASSPWDRGNSPLHF. The CDR3, as DNA: TGCGCCAGCAGCCCCTGGGACAGGGGTAATTCACCCCTCCACTTT.